Given below is one T cell receptor (beta chain) in context. This record comes from a study of CD8 T cells in Susac syndrome. J lost 3 bases, V lost 2 bases, and 8 bases had no gene match. The V gene's germline CDR1 is MDHEN and CDR2 SYDVKM. CDR3 length: 16 amino acids. RNA amounts of 0.5 to 1 ug underwent reverse transcription with random hexamers. From the immunoSEQ multiplex PCR reads, TCRdb called clonotypes with MiXCR, one entry per CDR3 protein. The sample lists 90,000 to 150,000 distinct CDR3 sequences; about 93% were seen once. This TCR was sampled from a human donor in good health. The chain carries TRBV28 and TRBJ1-2; 8 positions match TRBD1. Source material: CD4+ T cells from PBMCs. CDR3 amino acids: CASSLGGQGAHYGYTF. CDR3 sequence (DNA): TGTGCCAGCAGTTTAGGCGGGCAGGGGGCGCACTATGGCTACACCTTC.